A single sample is the source of the 13 T cell receptor beta chains below, sequenced in a study of T cells in Graves' hyperthyroidism and ophthalmopathy. Regions amplified from RNA transcripts were the TCR beta CDR3 regions. An initial round of RT-PCR targeting the TCR CDR3 relied on the HTBI primer set. One entry per CDR3 protein, called by TCRdb with MiXCR from the multiplex PCR reads. The table has over 650,000 distinct CDR3 sequences, 15% to 20% seen once; the top ten hold approximately 8.4%. The source material was blood. The receptors were sampled from a man younger than 35 with Graves' hyperthyroidism.

The chain is built from TRBV20-1 and TRBJ1-5; D perhaps matches TRBD1 (6 bases). V was shortened by 0 bases and J by 0 bases, with 6 bases between the two germline ends. Germline lookup yields CDR1 DFQATT and CDR2 SNEGSKA (reference sequence). The CDR3 loop spans 14 amino acids. The CDR3 bases are TGCAGTGCTAGAGAGGGGGCTAGCAATCAGCCCCAGCATTTT. It is translated as CSAREGASNQPQHF.

In this sample, this clonotype turned up many times. The rearrangement links TRBV24-1 to TRBJ2-3; 7 bases match TRBD2. This CDR3 comprises 16 residues. V was clipped by 10 bases and J by 0 bases; unmatched bases: 12. The germline V gene has CDR1 KGHDR and CDR2 SFDVKD. The CDR3 reads CATAVPSGGSTDTQYF. The CDR3 DNA sequence: TGTGCCACAGCCGTTCCCTCGGGGGGTAGCACAGATACGCAGTATTTT.

This clonotype has just one count. The J gene is TRBJ1-3, the V gene TRBV18; 7 nucleotides match TRBD1. Germline assignment: CDR1 KGHSH and CDR2 LQKENI. With 3 bases clipped from V and 0 bases from J, the junction kept 2 bases outside the gene matches. The CDR3 runs 15 residues. CDR3 loop: CASSPGQTSGNTIYF. The CDR3 coding sequence is TGTGCCAGCTCACCGGGACAGACCTCTGGAAACACCATATATTTT.

This sequence joins TRBV10-2 and TRBJ1-3, with 12 bases matching TRBD1. V lost 4 bases to trimming and J lost 4 bases; unmatched junction nucleotides: 11. Germline V gene data show CDR1 as WSHSY and CDR2 as SAAADI. This CDR3 comprises 18 residues. The CDR3 DNA sequence: TGCGCCAGCAGTGGATATACGGGACAGGGGGCGCAGGGAAACACCATATATTTT. This translates into CASSGYTGQGAQGNTIYF.

This clonotype was recorded many times. V usage is TRBV7-3 and J usage is TRBJ2-3; unclear D gene. The CDR3 has 14 residues. CDR1 is SGHTA, CDR2 FQGTGA, per germline. V dropped 1 base and J dropped 3 bases, with 8 bases sitting between them. The CDR3 spells CASSLNTGTDTQYF. CDR3 bases: TGTGCCAGCAGCTTAAACACCGGGACAGATACGCAGTATTTT.

The chain combines TRBV7-9 with TRBJ2-3; D uncertain. V lost 5 bases to trimming and J lost 2 bases, with 8 bases between them. Germline-derived CDR1 and CDR2 are SEHNR and FQNEAQ (reference sequence). The CDR3 spans 13 residues. The CDR3: CASSVSTTDTQYF. The CDR3, as DNA: TGTGCCAGCAGCGTAAGCACCACAGATACGCAGTATTTT.

This clonotype was observed at least ten times. The CDR3: CASSTGLAGGQETQYF. The CDR3 nucleotides read TGTGCCAGCAGCACCGGACTAGCGGGAGGTCAAGAGACCCAGTACTTC. The rearrangement uses TRBV12-3 or TRBV12-4 and TRBJ2-5; 14 bases map to TRBD2. CDR3 length: 16 amino acids. The trim removed 6 bases at V and 2 bases at J, leaving 5 bases unmatched.

This clonotype turned up a few times. The chain couples TRBV30 to TRBJ2-7; maybe TRBD2 (5 bases). This CDR3 spans 13 amino acids. CDR1 and CDR2 from the germline V gene are GTSNPN and SVGIG (reference sequence). Trimming shortened V by 6 bases and J by 4 bases, and 16 bases separated the two germline ends. CDR3 nucleotides: TGTGCCTGCGGGATCCCGAACTCATACGAGCAGTACTTC. This encodes CACGIPNSYEQYF.

This clonotype was counted ten times or more. The rearrangement joins TRBV7-9 to TRBJ1-5, with TRBD1 matching 8 bases. This CDR3 is built from 14 residues. Germline values: CDR1 SEHNR, CDR2 FQNEAQ (reference sequence). With 5 bases clipped from V and 10 bases from J, the junction kept 10 bases outside the gene matches. CDR3 protein: CASSHGTGKGPQHF. The CDR3 DNA follows: TGTGCCAGCAGCCACGGGACAGGAAAAGGACCCCAGCATTTT.

The CDR3 region has the DNA TGCAGTGCTAGAGGGTTAGGGGCTGGGCCAAATGAGCAGTTCTTC. Translating gives CSARGLGAGPNEQFF. The rearrangement joins TRBV20-1 to TRBJ2-1; possible D gene TRBD1, 5 bases. The germline CDR1 and CDR2 sequences are DFQATT and SNEGSKA (reference sequence). This CDR3 is built from 15 residues. The V gene lost 1 base and the J gene lost 7 bases, with 17 bases spanning the gap.

Ten or more counts support this clonotype. The chain couples TRBV20-1 to TRBJ2-2; D perhaps matches TRBD2 (6 bases). CDR1 and CDR2 (germline): DFQATT, SNEGSKA (reference sequence). V shed 1 base and J shed 4 bases, with 10 bases lying between them. The CDR3 extends over 14 amino acids. CDR3 nucleotides: TGCAGTGCTAGAGCGGGAGTGGCCACCGGGGAGCTGTTTTTT. This gives the protein CSARAGVATGELFF.

This clonotype was found a few times. The chain couples TRBV5-1 to TRBJ2-6; D is unclear. From germline, CDR1 is SGHRS and CDR2 YFSETQ. The CDR3 is 16 residues long. V lost 1 base and J lost 0, with 8 bases in between. The CDR3 bases are TGCGCCAGCAGCTTGAGGCAGAACTCTGGGGCCAACGTCCTGACTTTC. This gives the protein CASSLRQNSGANVLTF.

This sequence joins TRBV10-3 and TRBJ2-7; D perhaps matches TRBD1 (5 bases). Germline V lookup: CDR1 ENHRY, CDR2 SYGVKD. The CDR3 is made up of 13 amino acids. V lost 5 bases to trimming and J lost 1 base, with 9 bases between them. CDR3 nucleotides: TGTGCCATCAGTTTCGACAGATCCTACGAGCAGTACTTC. Translating it yields CAISFDRSYEQYF.